The entry below gives a single T cell receptor (beta chain) sequence along with its context. Antigen: not known. In the same sample, other DNA sequences code for this CDR3. This record comes from a study of cytomegalovirus exposure and HLA in healthy donors. The PCR had 60 Vbeta and 13 Jbeta primers. Method: immunoSEQ multiplex PCR; TCRdb's copy keeps in-frame clones and lacks some. This sample yields over 50,000 clones, of which more than 80% are seen a single time; more than 1.3% belongs to the top ten. Whole-study findings and limits: A prior analysis recorded that most TCR beta V segments were productive about 90% or about 30% of the time.

Germline V CDR1 and CDR2: SGHRS, YFSETQ. The CDR3 covers 15 residues. With 4 bases clipped from V and 11 bases from J, the junction kept 14 bases outside the gene matches. This chain joins TRBV5-1 and TRBJ1-4; 7 bases match TRBD1. This clonotype originated in a young man in good health and CMV-seropositive. Source material: PBMCs. CDR3 sequence reads: CASSVTGTDGEKLFF. CDR3 bases: TGCGCCAGCAGCGTAACCGGGACAGACGGTGAGAAACTGTTTTTT. Drawing the rest from reference TRBV5-1 and TRBJ1-4, the complete variable domain is KAGVTQTPRYLIKTRGQQVTLSCSPISGHRSVSWYQQTPGQGLQFLFEYFSETQRNKGNFPGRFSGRQFSNSRSEMNVSTLELGDSALYLCASSVTGTDGEKLFFGSGTQLSVL.